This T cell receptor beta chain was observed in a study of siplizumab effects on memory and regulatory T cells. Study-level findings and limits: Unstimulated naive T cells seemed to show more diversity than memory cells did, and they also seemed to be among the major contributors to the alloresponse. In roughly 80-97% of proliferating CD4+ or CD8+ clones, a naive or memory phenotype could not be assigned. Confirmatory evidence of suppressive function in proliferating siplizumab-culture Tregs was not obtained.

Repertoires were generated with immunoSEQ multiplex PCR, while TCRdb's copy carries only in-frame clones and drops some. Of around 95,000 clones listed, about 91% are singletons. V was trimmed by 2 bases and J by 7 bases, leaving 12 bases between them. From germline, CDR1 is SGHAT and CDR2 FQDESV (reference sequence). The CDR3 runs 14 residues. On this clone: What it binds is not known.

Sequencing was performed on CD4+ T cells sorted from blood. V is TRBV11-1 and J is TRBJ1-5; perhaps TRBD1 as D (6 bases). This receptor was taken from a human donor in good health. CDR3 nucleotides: TGTGCCAGCAGCTTAAAGGGGGAAGGGCAGCCCCAGCATTTT. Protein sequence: CASSLKGEGQPQHF.